The clone carrying this T cell receptor beta chain was found many times. Its antigen is as yet unknown. Library preparation (for TCRbeta) was performed with unique molecular identifiers. TCRdb fed the PCR reads into MiXCR, producing one record per CDR3 protein. The sample lists hundreds of thousands of distinct CDR3 sequences, 8.2% occurring once. The source of the sample is a study of T-cell reconstitution after alpha-beta-depleted transplantation in children. General study results and limits: Several hundred rapidly expanded clones from non-depleted graft cells reportedly supplied alpha-beta T cells about two months post-transplant. Newly generated T cells supplied most T-cell counts and diversity one year post-transplant.

There are 16 residues in the CDR3. CDR1 and CDR2 from the germline V gene are SGHRS and YFSETQ. The ends lost 1 base at V and 4 bases at J; junction bases unmatched: 8. The genes are TRBV5-1 and TRBJ2-7; the match to TRBD2 covers 10 bases. The receptor was isolated from a male patient younger than 18 who had a stem cell transplant for acute lymphoblastic leukemia, so the T cells may come from the graft donor. Sequencing used PBMCs, mostly from graft donor cells, obtained 180 days after TCRalphabeta/CD19-depleted stem cell transplant. DNA of the CDR3: TGCGCCAGCAGCTTGCCCCTAGCGGGAGAAGGATACGAGCAGTACTTC. This codes for CASSLPLAGEGYEQYF.